These 5 T cell receptor beta chains originate from one sample sequenced in a study of T cells in Graves' hyperthyroidism and ophthalmopathy. Amplification yielded TCR beta CDR3 regions, with RNA transcripts as the source. With the HTBI primer set, the TCR CDR3 went through a first round of RT-PCR. TCRdb redid the calling of the multiplex PCR reads with MiXCR, one entry per CDR3 protein. The sample carries over 550,000 distinct CDR3 sequences, over 15% recorded once. Input material: blood. These receptors were taken from a woman younger than 35 with Graves' hyperthyroidism.

The chain links TRBV19 to TRBJ2-5, with TRBD2 identical over 14 bases. The CDR3 consists of 16 residues. The V segment lost 3 bases and the J segment 4 bases; nucleotides outside the gene matches: 4. Germline V gene data show CDR1 as LNHDA and CDR2 as SQIVND (reference sequence). The CDR3 protein is CASSIGLAGGRETQYF. In DNA form, the CDR3 reads TGTGCCAGTAGTATTGGACTAGCGGGAGGTCGAGAGACCCAGTACTTC.

This clonotype was observed at least ten times. The chain couples TRBV6-1 to TRBJ2-1; D is uncertain. CDR1 MNHNS and CDR2 SASEGT come from the germline V gene. This CDR3 has 12 amino acids. V was clipped by 1 base and J by 7 bases, with 5 bases between them. For the CDR3, the DNA is TGTGCCAGCAGTGAAGAGGTTAATGAGCAGTTCTTC. It is translated as CASSEEVNEQFF.

This clonotype came up many times. This chain links TRBV7-2 with TRBJ1-6; no definite D call. Trimming took off 5 bases at V and 4 bases at J, with 9 bases between the two ends. Germline-derived CDR1 and CDR2 are SGHTA and FQGNSA. The CDR3 loop spans 14 amino acids. DNA for the CDR3: TGTGCCAGCAGCACCCTAGGGTATAATTCACCCCTCCACTTT. The encoded protein is CASSTLGYNSPLHF.

This clonotype occurred many times. The V call is TRBV5-5, the J call TRBJ1-5; no reliable D call. CDR3 length: 14 amino acids. The V end was cut by 6 bases, the J end by 4 bases, with 14 bases between. The V gene's germline CDR1 is SGHKS and CDR2 YYEKEE (reference sequence). The CDR3 protein is CASTPDWGNQPQHF. The CDR3 coding sequence is TGTGCCAGCACCCCCGACTGGGGAAATCAGCCCCAGCATTTT.

The V gene is TRBV7-8, the J gene TRBJ2-1; 14 positions match TRBD2. CDR3 length equals 16 residues. Germline loops: CDR1 SGHVS, CDR2 FQNEAQ. With 3 bases clipped from V and 7 bases from J, the junction kept 5 bases outside the gene matches. In nucleotides, the CDR3 is TGTGCCAGCAGCTTGACTAGCGGGAGGGATTTTAATGAGCAGTTCTTC. As protein: CASSLTSGRDFNEQFF.